This T cell receptor (beta chain) is drawn from a study of T cell responses to AZD1222 COVID-19 vaccine. Whole-study findings and limits: The sample set comprised mostly white British donors with more females, and clonal diversity was possibly underestimated.

The germline V and J ends were trimmed by 6 bases and 7 bases, with 10 bases remaining between them. The CDR3 length is 12 residues. Germline V CDR1 and CDR2: LNHDA, SQIVND (reference sequence). Note on this clone: Its specificity is unknown.

Profiled with immunoSEQ multiplex PCR; TCRdb holds only in-frame clones, not every one. In the table there are about 160,000 clones, about 90% of which are singletons. This sample comprised peripheral blood, obtained 28 days after the second AZD1222 dose. The rearrangement links TRBV19 to TRBJ1-3, with D uncertain. The TCR was taken from an adult who received the AZD1222 COVID-19 vaccine. DNA of the CDR3: TGTGCCAGTAGATCCCACCAGAACACCATATATTTT. Protein: CASRSHQNTIYF.